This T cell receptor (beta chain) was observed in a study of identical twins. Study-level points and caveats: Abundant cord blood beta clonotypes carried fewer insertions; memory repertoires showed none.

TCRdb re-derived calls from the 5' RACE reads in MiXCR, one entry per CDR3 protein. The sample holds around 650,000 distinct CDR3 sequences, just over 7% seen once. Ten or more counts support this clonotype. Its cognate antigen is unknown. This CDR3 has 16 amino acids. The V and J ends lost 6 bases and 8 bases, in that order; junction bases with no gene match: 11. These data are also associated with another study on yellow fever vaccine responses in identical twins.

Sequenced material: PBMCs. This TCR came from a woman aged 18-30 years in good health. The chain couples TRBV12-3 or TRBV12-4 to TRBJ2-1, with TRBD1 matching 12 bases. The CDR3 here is CASRTGTGGKVDEQFF. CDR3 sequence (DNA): TGTGCCAGCAGAACCGGGACAGGGGGCAAGGTTGATGAGCAGTTCTTC.